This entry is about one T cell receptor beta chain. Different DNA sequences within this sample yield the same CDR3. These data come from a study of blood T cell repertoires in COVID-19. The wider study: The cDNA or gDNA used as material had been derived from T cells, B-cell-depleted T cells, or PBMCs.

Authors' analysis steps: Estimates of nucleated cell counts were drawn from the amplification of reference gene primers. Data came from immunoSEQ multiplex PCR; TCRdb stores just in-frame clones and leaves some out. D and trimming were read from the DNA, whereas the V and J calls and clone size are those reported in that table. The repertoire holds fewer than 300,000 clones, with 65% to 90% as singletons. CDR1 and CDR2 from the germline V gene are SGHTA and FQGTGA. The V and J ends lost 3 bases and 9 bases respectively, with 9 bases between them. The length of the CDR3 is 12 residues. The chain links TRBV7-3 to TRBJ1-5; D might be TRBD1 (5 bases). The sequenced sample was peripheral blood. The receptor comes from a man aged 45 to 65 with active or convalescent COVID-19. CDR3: CASSFQGPPQHF. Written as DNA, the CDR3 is TGTGCCAGCAGCTTTCAGGGTCCGCCCCAGCATTTT.